The rows below give T cell receptor beta chains drawn from one sample of a study of a mutant IDH1 vaccine in newly diagnosed glioma. Their specific antigens are unknown. Sequencing used immunoSEQ multiplex PCR; TCRdb keeps in-frame clones, though not all of them. Seen here are roughly 30,000 clones, roughly 80% observed once, and the top ten hold over 15%. The source was PBMCs, collected from a glioma patient whose treatment included an IDH1 peptide vaccine. Receptors originate from a young man with glioma. The CDR3 runs from the conserved cysteine through the conserved F or W. D genes are given only for firm matches. Rows give clone size only sometimes, using once, few, many, or a class for an expanded clone.

size,V,length,J,D,CDR3,DNA
-,TRBV27,14,TRBJ1-2,TRBD1,CASSFNDRVSGYTF,TGTGCCAGCAGTTTCAACGACAGGGTGAGCGGCTACACCTTC
-,TRBV18,16,TRBJ2-2,-,CASSLWEPTVSGELFF,TGTGCCAGCTCCCTCTGGGAGCCGACGGTCTCCGGGGAGCTGTTTTTT
few,TRBV9,16,TRBJ1-1,-,CASSAAAGEGGTEAFF,TGTGCCAGCAGCGCGGCCGCCGGTGAGGGGGGCACTGAAGCTTTCTTT
-,TRBV6-5,13,TRBJ2-7,-,CTAGGTAPYEQYF,TGTACCGCCGGGGGGACAGCCCCCTACGAGCAGTACTTC
-,TRBV21-1,14,TRBJ1-1,-,CASIRQAPHTEAFF,TGTGCCAGCATCAGACAGGCGCCGCACACTGAAGCTTTCTTT
-,TRBV10-1,13,TRBJ2-1,-,CASRMSSYNEQFF,TGCGCCAGCAGGATGAGCTCCTACAATGAGCAGTTCTTC
-,TRBV7-8,15,TRBJ1-2,TRBD1,CASSPGDSYNYGYTF,TGTGCCAGCAGCCCAGGGGACAGCTATAACTATGGCTACACCTTC
-,TRBV6-1,15,TRBJ2-1,TRBD2,CASAVTSGSLDEQFF,TGTGCCAGCGCGGTGACTAGCGGGAGTCTGGATGAGCAGTTCTTC
-,TRBV6-6,14,TRBJ2-7,-,CASSYSKGPYEQYF,TGTGCCAGCAGTTATTCGAAGGGGCCCTACGAGCAGTACTTC
-,TRBV5-1,14,TRBJ2-7,TRBD1,CASSPGTASYEQYF,TGCGCCAGCAGCCCTGGGACAGCGAGCTACGAGCAGTACTTC
-,TRBV5-1,16,TRBJ2-7,TRBD2,CASSPGLAGGEGEQYF,TGCGCCAGCAGCCCGGGACTAGCGGGAGGGGAGGGGGAGCAGTACTTC
-,TRBV4-1,17,TRBJ2-2,TRBD1,CASSPPTGLKNTGELFF,TGCGCCAGCAGCCCCCCGACAGGGTTGAAGAACACCGGGGAGCTGTTTTTT
few,TRBV28,15,TRBJ1-5,-,CASSPLQGGNQPQHF,TGTGCCAGCAGTCCGTTACAGGGAGGCAATCAGCCCCAGCATTTT
-,TRBV6-1,15,TRBJ1-5,-,CASSEASIRHQPQHF,TGTGCCAGCAGTGAAGCGAGTATCAGGCATCAGCCCCAGCATTTT
-,TRBV7-2,14,TRBJ1-4,-,CASSLEGAGTSLFF,TGTGCCAGCAGCTTAGAAGGGGCCGGGACCTCTCTGTTTTTT
once,TRBV4-1,14,TRBJ2-7,-,CASSHGGSSYEQYF,TGCGCCAGCAGCCACGGCGGATCCTCCTACGAGCAGTACTTC
-,TRBV5-1,14,TRBJ2-7,TRBD2,CASSKLAGEYEQYF,TGCGCCAGCAGCAAACTAGCGGGAGAGTACGAGCAGTACTTC
-,TRBV19,15,TRBJ2-7,-,CASSNQNGTSYEQYF,TGTGCCAGTAGTAACCAAAACGGGACCTCCTACGAGCAGTACTTC
-,TRBV29-1,16,TRBJ2-1,-,CSVEKGLGGSYNEQFF,TGCAGCGTTGAAAAAGGGTTGGGGGGCTCCTACAATGAGCAGTTCTTC
-,TRBV5-8,15,TRBJ1-4,-,CASSSWTVGGEKLFF,TGTGCCAGCAGCTCCTGGACAGTAGGTGGTGAAAAACTGTTTTTT
-,TRBV2,13,TRBJ2-7,-,CASSWTVSYEQYF,TGTGCCAGCAGTTGGACTGTCTCCTACGAGCAGTACTTC
few,TRBV6-6,12,TRBJ1-4,-,CASKTGAEKLFF,TGTGCCAGCAAGACGGGGGCTGAAAAACTGTTTTTT
-,TRBV18,12,TRBJ2-7,-,CASSPGSDEQYF,TGTGCCAGCTCACCAGGATCGGACGAGCAGTACTTC
-,TRBV15,15,TRBJ2-5,-,CATSRDQALQETQYF,TGTGCCACCAGCAGAGATCAGGCCCTTCAAGAGACCCAGTACTTC
once,TRBV6-7,15,TRBJ2-7,-,CASSSRTAISYEQYF,TGTGCCAGCAGCAGCAGGACAGCGATCTCCTACGAGCAGTACTTC
-,TRBV7-2,15,TRBJ2-2,-,CASSLQSGNTGELFF,TGTGCCAGCAGCTTACAGAGCGGGAACACCGGGGAGCTGTTTTTT
-,TRBV5-1,15,TRBJ2-7,TRBD2,CASSPRSGNLYEQYF,TGCGCCAGCAGCCCTCGTAGCGGGAACCTCTACGAGCAGTACTTC
-,TRBV7-9,14,TRBJ1-1,-,CASSLIGTNTEAFF,TGTGCCAGCAGCTTAATTGGCACGAACACTGAAGCTTTCTTT
-,TRBV1,18,TRBJ2-1,-,CTSSQAARLAGGNNEQFF,TGCACCAGCAGCCAAGCCGCCAGACTAGCGGGAGGGAACAATGAGCAGTTCTTC
-,TRBV2,14,TRBJ2-7,-,CASSEGQRRYEQYF,TGTGCCAGCAGTGAAGGACAGAGGAGGTACGAGCAGTACTTC
-,TRBV15,15,TRBJ2-7,-,CATKGNWSRGYEQYF,TGTGCCACCAAGGGTAACTGGTCTAGGGGGTACGAGCAGTACTTC
once,TRBV5-1,15,TRBJ1-1,-,CASSLMSGVDTEAFF,TGCGCCAGCAGCTTAATGAGCGGGGTTGACACTGAAGCTTTCTTT